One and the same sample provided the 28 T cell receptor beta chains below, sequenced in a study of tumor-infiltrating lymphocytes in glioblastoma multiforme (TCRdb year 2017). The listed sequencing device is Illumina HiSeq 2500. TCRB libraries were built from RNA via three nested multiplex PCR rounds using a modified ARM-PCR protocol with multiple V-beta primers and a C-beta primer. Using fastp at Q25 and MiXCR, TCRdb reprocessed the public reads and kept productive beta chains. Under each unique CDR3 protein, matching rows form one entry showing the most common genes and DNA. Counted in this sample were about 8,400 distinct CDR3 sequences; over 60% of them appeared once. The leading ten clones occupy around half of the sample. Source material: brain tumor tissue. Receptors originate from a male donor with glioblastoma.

The CDR3 DNA reads as TGCGCCAGCGGGGCTTCCGGGACAGGCAACACTGAAGCTTTCTTT. As protein: CASGASGTGNTEAFF. The chain uses TRBV4-1 and TRBJ1-1; 8 nucleotides match TRBD1. J was trimmed by 2 bases and V by 8 bases; bases with no gene match: 10. Looked up from germline, CDR1 is MGHRA and CDR2 is YSYEKL. There are 15 residues in the CDR3.

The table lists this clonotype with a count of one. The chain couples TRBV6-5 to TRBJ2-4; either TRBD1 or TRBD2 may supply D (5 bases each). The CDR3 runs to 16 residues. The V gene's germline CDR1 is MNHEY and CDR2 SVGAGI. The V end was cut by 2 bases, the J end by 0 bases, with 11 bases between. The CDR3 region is CASSYRGRLAKNIQYF. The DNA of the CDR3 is TGTGCCAGCAGTTACCGGGGCCGCCTAGCCAAAAACATTCAGTACTTC.

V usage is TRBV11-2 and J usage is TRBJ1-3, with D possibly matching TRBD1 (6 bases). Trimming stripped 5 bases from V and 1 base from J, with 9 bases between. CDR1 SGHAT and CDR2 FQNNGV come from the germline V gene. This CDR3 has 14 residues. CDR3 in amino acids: CASSPGQSGNTIYF. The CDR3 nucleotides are TGTGCCAGCAGCCCGGGACAATCTGGAAACACCATATATTTT.

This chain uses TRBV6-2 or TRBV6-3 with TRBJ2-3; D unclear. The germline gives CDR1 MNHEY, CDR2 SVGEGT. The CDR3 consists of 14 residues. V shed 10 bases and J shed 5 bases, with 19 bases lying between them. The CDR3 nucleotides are TGTGCCAACGGCACGACACCGAACATAGATACGCAGTATTTT. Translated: CANGTTPNIDTQYF.

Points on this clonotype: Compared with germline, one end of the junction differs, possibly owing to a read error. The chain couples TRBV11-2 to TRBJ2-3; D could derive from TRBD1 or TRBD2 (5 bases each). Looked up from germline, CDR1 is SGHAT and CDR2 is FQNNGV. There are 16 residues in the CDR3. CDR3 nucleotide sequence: TGTGCCACCAGCCAGACGGCCGAGGGGCCGACAGATACGCAGTATTTT. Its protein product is CATSQTAEGPTDTQYF.

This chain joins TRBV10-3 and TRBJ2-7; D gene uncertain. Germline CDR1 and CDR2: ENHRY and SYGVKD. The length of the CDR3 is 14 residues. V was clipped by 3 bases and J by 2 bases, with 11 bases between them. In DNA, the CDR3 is TGTGCCATCAGTGATTATGCAGGTACCTACGAGCAGTACTTC. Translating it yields CAISDYAGTYEQYF.

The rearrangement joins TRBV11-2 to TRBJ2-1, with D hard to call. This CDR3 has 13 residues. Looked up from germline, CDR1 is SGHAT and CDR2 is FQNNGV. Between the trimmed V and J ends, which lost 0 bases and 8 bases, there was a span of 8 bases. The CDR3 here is CASSLDIAYEQFF. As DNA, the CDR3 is TGTGCCAGCAGCTTAGATATCGCGTATGAGCAGTTCTTC.

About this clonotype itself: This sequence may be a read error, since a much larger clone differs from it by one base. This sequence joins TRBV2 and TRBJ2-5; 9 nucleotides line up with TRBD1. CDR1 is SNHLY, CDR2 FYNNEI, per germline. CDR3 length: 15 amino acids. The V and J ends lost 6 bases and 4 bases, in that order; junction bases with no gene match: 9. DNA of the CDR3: TGTGCCAGCAGAATTCGACAGGGGGGTCGAGAGACCCAGTACTTC. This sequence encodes CASRIRQGGRETQYF. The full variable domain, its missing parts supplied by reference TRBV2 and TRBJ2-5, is EPEVTQTPSHQVTQMGQEVILRCVPISNHLYFYWYRQILGQKVEFLVSFYNNEISEKSEIFDDQFSVERPDGSNFTLKIRSTKLEDSAMYFCASRIRQGGRETQYFGPGTRLLVL.

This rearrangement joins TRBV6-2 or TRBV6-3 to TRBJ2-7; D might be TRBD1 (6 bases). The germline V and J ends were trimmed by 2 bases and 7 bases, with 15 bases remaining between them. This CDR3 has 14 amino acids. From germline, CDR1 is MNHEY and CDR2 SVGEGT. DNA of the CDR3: TGTGCCAGCAGTTACGGGACACACTCCAATGAGCAGTACTTC. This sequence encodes CASSYGTHSNEQYF.

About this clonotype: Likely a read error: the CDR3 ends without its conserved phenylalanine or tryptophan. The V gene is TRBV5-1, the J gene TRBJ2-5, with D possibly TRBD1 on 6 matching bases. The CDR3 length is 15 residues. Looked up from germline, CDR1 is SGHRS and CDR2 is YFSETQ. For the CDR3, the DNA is TGCGCCGGCAGCATGGTGGGACGACAGGTCGTGACCCAGTACTCC. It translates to CAGSMVGRQVVTQYS.

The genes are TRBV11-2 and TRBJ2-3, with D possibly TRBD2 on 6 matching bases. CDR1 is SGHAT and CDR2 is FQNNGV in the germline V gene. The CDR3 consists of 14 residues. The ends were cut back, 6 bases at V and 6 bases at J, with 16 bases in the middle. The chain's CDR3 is CASSIPAGDDTQYF. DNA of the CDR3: TGTGCCAGCAGTATTCCAGCGGGTGATGATACGCAGTATTTT.

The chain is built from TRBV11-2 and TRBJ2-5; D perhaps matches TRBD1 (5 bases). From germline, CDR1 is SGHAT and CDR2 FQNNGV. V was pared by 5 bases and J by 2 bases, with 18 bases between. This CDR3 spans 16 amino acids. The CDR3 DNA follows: TGTGCCAGCAGCCTAGGTACAGGAGCCAAACAAGAGACCCAGTACTTC. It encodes CASSLGTGAKQETQYF. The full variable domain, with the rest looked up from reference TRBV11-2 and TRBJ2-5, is EAGVAQSPRYKIIEKRQSVAFWCNPISGHATLYWYQQILGQGPKLLIQFQNNGVVDDSQLPKDRFSAERLKGVDSTLKIQPAKLEDSAVYLCASSLGTGAKQETQYFGPGTRLLVL.

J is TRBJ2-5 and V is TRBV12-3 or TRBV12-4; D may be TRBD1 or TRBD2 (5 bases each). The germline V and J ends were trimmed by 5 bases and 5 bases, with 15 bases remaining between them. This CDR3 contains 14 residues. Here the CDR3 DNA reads TGTGCCAGCAGTCCCGCCCAGGGACGGGAGACCCAGTACTTC. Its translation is CASSPAQGRETQYF.

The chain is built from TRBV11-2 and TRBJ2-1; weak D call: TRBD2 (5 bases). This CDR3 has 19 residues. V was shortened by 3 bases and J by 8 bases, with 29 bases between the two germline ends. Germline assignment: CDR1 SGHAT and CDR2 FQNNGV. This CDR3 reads CASSLDFPPSPGGVDEQFF. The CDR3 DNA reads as TGTGCCAGCAGCTTGGATTTCCCCCCCTCTCCTGGAGGTGTGGATGAGCAGTTCTTC.

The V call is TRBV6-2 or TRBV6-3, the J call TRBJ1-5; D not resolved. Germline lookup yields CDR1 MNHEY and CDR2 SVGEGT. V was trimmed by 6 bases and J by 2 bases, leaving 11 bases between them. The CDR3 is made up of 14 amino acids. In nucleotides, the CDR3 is TGTGCCAGCAGACCTTATTTGGGCAATCAGCCCCAGCATTTT. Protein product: CASRPYLGNQPQHF.

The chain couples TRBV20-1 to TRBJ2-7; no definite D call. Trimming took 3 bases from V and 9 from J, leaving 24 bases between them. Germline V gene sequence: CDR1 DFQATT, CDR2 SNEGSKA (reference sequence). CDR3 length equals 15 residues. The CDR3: CSASTLRSTAVAQYF. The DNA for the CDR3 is TGCAGTGCTAGCACACTCAGGAGTACGGCCGTCGCGCAGTACTTC.

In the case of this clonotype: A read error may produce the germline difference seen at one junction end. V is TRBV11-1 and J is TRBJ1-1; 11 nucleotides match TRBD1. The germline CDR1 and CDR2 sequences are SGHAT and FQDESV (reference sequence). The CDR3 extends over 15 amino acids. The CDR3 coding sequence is TGTGCCAGCAGCTTCCCGGGGACAGGGGGTACCGAAGCTTTGTTT. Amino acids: CASSFPGTGGTEALF.

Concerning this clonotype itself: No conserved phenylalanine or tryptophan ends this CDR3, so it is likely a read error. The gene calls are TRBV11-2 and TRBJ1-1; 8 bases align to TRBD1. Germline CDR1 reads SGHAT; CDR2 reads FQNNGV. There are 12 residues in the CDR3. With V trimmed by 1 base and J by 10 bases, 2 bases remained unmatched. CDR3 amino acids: CASSLVQGVAFL. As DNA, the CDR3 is TGTGCCAGCAGCTTAGTACAGGGGGTAGCTTTCCTT.

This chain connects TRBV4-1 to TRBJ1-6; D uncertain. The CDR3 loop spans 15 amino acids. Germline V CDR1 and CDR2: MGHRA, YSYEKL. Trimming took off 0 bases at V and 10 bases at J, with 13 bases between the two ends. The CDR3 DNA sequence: TGCGCCAGCAGCCAAGATGGATTAGCGGGATCACCCCTCCACTTT. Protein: CASSQDGLAGSPLHF.

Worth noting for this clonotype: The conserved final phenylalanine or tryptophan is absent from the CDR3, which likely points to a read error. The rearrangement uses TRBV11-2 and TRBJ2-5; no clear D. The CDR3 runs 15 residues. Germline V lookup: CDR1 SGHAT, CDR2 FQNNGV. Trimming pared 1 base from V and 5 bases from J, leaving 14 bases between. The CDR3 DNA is TGTGCCAGCAGCTTAGTAGTGGGCTCGCAGGAGACCCAGTACTAC. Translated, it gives CASSLVVGSQETQYY.

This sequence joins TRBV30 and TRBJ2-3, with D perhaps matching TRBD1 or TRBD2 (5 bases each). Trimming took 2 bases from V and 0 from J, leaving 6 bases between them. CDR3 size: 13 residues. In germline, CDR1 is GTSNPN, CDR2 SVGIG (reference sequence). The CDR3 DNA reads TGTGCCTGGAGTAGGGACAGCACAGATACGCAGTATTTT. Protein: CAWSRDSTDTQYF.

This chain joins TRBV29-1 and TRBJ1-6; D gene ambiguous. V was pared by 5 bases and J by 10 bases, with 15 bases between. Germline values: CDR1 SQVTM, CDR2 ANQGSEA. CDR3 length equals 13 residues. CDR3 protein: CSVTRGRESPLHF. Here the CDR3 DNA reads TGCAGCGTTACCAGAGGCAGAGAATCACCCCTCCACTTT.

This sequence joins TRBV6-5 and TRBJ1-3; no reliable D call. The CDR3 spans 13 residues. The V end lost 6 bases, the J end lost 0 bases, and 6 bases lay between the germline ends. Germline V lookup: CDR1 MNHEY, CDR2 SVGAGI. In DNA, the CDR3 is TGTGCCAGCAGGAGTTCCTCTGGAAACACCATATATTTT. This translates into CASRSSSGNTIYF.

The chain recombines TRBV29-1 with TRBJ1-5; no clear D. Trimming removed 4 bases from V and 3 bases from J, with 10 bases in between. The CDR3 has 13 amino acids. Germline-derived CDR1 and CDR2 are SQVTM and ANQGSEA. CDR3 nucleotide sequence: TGCAGCGTTGGTGGTCAGTCCAATCAGCCCCAGCATTTT. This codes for CSVGGQSNQPQHF. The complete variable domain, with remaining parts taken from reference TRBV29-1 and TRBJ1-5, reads SAVISQKPSRDICQRGTSLTIQCQVDSQVTMMFWYRQQPGQSLTLIATANQGSEATYESGFVIDKFPISRPNLTFSTLTVSNMSPEDSSIYLCSVGGQSNQPQHFGDGTRLSIL.

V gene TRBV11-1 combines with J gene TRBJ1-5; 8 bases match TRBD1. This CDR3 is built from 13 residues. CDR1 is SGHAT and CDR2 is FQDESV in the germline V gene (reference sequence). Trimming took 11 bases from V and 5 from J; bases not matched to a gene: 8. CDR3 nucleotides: TGTGCCGACAGCCCAGGGGGCGATCAGCCCCAGCATTTT. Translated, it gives CADSPGGDQPQHF. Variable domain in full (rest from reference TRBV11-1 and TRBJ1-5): EAEVAQSPRYKITEKSQAVAFWCDPISGHATLYWYRQILGQGPELLVQFQDESVVDDSQLPKDRFSAERLKGVDSTLKIQPAELGDSAMYLCADSPGGDQPQHFGDGTRLSIL.

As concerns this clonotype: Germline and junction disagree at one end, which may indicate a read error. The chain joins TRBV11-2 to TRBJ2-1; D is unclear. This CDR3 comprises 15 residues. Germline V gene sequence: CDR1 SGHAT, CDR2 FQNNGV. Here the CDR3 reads CASSPGPASYNKQFF. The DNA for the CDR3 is TGTGCCAGCAGCCCCGGACCAGCCTCCTACAATAAGCAGTTCTTC.

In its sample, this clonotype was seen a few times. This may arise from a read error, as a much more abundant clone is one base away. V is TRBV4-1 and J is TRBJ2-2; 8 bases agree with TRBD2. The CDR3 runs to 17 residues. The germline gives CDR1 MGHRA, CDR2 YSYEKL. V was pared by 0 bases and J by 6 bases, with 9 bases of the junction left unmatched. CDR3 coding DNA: TGCGCCAGCAGCCAAGATTGGCCAGCGGGGGTCGCCGGGGAGCTGTTTTTT. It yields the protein CASSQDWPAGVAGELFF.

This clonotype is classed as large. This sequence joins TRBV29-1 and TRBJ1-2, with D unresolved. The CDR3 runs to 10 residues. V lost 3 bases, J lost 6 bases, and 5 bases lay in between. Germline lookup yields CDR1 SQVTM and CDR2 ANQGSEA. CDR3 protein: CSVDQNGYTF. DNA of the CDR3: TGCAGCGTTGATCAGAATGGCTACACCTTC.